This TCR beta chain was identified during a study of prognosis after radiotherapy for stage I lung cancer. This clonotype was detected once. Its antigen is still unknown. With a much larger clone just one base away, this may be a read error. The germline gives CDR1 SGDLS, CDR2 YYNGEE. This CDR3 has 16 amino acids. Study-wide results and limits: The median unique TCR clone count dropped from about 9,200 to 6,500 after stereotactic body radiation therapy.

The TCR beta CDR3 region was amplified from genomic DNA, with two rounds of multiplex PCR being used for the amplification. For every TRBV and TRBJ gene, a specific primer was used in first-round PCR. Using its own MiXCR run on the multiplex PCR reads, TCRdb lists one record per CDR3 protein. There are around 23,000 distinct CDR3 sequences in the sample; less than 50% occur only once, and 33% lies in the top ten. This specimen consisted of PBMCs, obtained before or after stereotactic body radiation therapy (not recorded which). The receptor's source is a donor older than 45 with non-small cell lung cancer. J is TRBJ2-5 and V is TRBV9, with 7 bases matching TRBD2. In DNA form, the CDR3 reads TGTGCCAGCAGAGTAGACCCGGGGGGAGCGGGTGAGACCCAGTACTTC. This codes for CASRVDPGGAGETQYF.